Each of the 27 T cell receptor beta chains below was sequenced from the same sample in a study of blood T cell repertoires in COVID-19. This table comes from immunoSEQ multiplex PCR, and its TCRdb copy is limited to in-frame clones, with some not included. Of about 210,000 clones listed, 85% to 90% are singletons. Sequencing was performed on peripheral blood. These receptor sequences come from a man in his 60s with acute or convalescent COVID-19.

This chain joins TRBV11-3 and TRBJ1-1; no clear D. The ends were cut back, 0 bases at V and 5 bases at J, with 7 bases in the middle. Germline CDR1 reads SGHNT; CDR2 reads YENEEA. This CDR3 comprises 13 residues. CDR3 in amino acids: CASSLEAGTEAFF. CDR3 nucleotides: TGTGCCAGCAGCTTAGAGGCGGGTACTGAAGCTTTCTTT.

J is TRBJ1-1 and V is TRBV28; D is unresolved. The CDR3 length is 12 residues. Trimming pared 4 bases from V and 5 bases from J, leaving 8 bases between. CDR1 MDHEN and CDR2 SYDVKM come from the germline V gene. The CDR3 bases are TGTGCCAGCAGTTCCCTCGTTACTGAAGCTTTCTTT. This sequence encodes CASSSLVTEAFF. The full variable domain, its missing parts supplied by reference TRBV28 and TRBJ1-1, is DVKVTQSSRYLVKRTGEKVFLECVQDMDHENMFWYRQDPGLGLRLIYFSYDVKMKEKGDIPEGYSVSREKKERFSLILESASTNQTSMYLCASSSLVTEAFFGQGTRLTVV.

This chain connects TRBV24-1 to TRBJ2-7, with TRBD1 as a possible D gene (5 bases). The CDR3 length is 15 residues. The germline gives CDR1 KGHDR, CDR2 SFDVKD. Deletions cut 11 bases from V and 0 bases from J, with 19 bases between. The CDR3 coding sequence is TGTGCCAGCCTGGCAGGGTTAGGGGACTCCTACGAGCAGTACTTC. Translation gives CASLAGLGDSYEQYF.

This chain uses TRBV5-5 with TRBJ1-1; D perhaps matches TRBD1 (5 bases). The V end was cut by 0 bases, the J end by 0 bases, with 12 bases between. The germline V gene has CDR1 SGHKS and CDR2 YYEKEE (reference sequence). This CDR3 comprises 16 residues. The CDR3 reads CASSLGTGSMNTEAFF. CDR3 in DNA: TGTGCCAGCAGCTTGGGAACAGGTTCCATGAACACTGAAGCTTTCTTT.

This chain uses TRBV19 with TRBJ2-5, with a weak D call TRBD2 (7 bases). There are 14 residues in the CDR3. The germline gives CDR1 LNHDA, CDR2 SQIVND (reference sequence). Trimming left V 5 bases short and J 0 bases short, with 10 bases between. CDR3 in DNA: TGTGCCAGTAGTGCGGGGGCGTACCAAGAGACCCAGTACTTC. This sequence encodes CASSAGAYQETQYF.

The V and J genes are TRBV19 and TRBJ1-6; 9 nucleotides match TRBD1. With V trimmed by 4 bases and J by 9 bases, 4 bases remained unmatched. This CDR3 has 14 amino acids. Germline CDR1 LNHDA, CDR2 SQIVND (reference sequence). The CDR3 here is CASSTDRGFSPLHF. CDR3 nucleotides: TGTGCCAGTAGTACCGACAGGGGGTTTTCACCCCTCCACTTT.

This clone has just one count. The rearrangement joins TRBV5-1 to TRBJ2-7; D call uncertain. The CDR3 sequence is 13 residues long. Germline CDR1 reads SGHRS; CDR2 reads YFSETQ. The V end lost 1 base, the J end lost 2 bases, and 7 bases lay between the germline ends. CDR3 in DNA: TGCGCCAGCAGCTTGAACACCGCCTACGAGCAGTACTTC. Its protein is CASSLNTAYEQYF. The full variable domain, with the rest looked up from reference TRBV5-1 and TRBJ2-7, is KAGVTQTPRYLIKTRGQQVTLSCSPISGHRSVSWYQQTPGQGLQFLFEYFSETQRNKGNFPGRFSGRQFSNSRSEMNVSTLELGDSALYLCASSLNTAYEQYFGPGTRLTVT.

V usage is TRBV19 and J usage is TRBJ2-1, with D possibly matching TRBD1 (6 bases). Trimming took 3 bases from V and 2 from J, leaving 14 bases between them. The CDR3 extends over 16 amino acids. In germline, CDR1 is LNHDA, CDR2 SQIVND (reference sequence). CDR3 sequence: CASSILLKGAYNEQFF. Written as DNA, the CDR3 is TGTGCCAGTAGTATCCTCCTAAAGGGGGCCTACAATGAGCAGTTCTTC. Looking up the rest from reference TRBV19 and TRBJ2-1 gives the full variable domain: DGGITQSPKYLFRKEGQNVTLSCEQNLNHDAMYWYRQDPGQGLRLIYYSQIVNDFQKGDIAEGYSVSREKKESFPLTVTSAQKNPTAFYLCASSILLKGAYNEQFFGPGTRLTVL.

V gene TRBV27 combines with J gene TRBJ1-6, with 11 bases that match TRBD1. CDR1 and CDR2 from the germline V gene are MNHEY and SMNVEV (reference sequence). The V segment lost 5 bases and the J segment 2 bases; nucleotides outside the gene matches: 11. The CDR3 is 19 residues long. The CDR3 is CASSVERGQGVTYNSPLHF. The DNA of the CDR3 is TGTGCCAGCAGTGTGGAACGGGGACAGGGGGTAACCTATAATTCACCCCTCCACTTT.

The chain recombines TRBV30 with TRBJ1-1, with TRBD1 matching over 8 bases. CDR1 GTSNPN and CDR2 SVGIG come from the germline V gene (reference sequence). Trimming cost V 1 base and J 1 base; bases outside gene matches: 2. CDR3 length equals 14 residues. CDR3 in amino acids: CAWSAGTGNTEAFF. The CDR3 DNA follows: TGTGCCTGGAGTGCGGGGACAGGGAACACTGAAGCTTTCTTT. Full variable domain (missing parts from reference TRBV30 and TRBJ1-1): SQTIHQWPATLVQPVGSPLSLECTVEGTSNPNLYWYRQAAGRGLQLLFYSVGIGQISSEVPQNLSASRPQDRQFILSSKKLLLSDSGFYLCAWSAGTGNTEAFFGQGTRLTVV.

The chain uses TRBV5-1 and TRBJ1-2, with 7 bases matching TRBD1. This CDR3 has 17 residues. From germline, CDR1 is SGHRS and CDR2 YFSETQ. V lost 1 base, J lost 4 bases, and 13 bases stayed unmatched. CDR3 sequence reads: CASSLTGEAFRRYGYTF. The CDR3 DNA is TGCGCCAGCAGCTTGACAGGGGAAGCCTTCAGGCGCTATGGCTACACCTTC. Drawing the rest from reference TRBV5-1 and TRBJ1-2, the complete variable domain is KAGVTQTPRYLIKTRGQQVTLSCSPISGHRSVSWYQQTPGQGLQFLFEYFSETQRNKGNFPGRFSGRQFSNSRSEMNVSTLELGDSALYLCASSLTGEAFRRYGYTFGSGTRLTVV.

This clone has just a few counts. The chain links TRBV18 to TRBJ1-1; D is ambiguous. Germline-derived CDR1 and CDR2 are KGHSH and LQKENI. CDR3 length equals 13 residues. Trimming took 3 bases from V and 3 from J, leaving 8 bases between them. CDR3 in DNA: TGTGCCAGCTCACCTCAGCGGGACACTGAAGCTTTCTTT. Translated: CASSPQRDTEAFF.

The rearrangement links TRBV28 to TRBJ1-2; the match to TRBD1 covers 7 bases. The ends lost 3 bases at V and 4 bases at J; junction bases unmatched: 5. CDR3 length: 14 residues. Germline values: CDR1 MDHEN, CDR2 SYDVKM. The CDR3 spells CASSFGAGGYGYTF. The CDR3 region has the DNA TGTGCCAGCAGTTTTGGGGCAGGGGGCTATGGCTACACCTTC.

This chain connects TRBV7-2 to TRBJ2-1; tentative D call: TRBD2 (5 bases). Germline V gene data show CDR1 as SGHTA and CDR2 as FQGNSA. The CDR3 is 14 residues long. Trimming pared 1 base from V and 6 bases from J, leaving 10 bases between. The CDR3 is CASSLVGRSNEQFF. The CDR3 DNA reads TGTGCCAGCAGCTTAGTAGGGAGAAGCAATGAGCAGTTCTTC.

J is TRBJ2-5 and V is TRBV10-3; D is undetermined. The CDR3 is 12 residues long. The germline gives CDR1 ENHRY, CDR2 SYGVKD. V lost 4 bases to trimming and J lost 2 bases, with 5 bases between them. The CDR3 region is CAISGVQETQYF. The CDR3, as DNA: TGTGCCATCAGTGGTGTACAAGAGACCCAGTACTTC.

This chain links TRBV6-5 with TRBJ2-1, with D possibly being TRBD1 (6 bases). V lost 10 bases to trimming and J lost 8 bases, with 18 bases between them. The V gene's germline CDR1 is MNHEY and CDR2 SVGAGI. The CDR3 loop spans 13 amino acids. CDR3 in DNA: TGTGCCATACGAACCGGGACAAACGATGAGCAGTTCTTC. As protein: CAIRTGTNDEQFF.

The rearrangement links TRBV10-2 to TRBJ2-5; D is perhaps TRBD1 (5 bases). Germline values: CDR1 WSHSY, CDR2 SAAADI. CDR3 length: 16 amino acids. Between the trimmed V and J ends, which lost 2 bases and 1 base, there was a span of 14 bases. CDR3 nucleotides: TGCGCCAGCAGTGAGGACCTAGGGGTACTCCAAGAGACCCAGTACTTC. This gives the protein CASSEDLGVLQETQYF.

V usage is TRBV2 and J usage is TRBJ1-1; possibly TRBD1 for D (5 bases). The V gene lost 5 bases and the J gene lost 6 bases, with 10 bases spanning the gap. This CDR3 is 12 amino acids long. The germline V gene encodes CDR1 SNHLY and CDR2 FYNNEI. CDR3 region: CASSQGFAEAFF. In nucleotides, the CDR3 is TGTGCCAGCAGTCAGGGTTTCGCTGAAGCTTTCTTT.

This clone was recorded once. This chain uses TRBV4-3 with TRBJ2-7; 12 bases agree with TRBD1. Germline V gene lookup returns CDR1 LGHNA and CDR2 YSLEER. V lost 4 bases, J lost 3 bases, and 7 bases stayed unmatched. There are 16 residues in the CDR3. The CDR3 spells CASSLGTGGAGYEQYF. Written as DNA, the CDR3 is TGCGCCAGCAGCCTTGGGACAGGGGGCGCCGGCTACGAGCAGTACTTC.

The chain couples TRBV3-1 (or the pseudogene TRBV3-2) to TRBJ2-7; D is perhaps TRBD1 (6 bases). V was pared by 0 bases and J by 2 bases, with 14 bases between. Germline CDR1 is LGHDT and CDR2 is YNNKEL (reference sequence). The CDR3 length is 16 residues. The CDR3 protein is CASSQDGGIATYEQYF. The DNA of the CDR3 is TGTGCCAGCAGCCAAGATGGGGGCATCGCCACCTACGAGCAGTACTTC.

The CDR3 protein is CASSRLAGGRGRDTQYF. CDR3 nucleotide sequence: TGCGCCAGCAGTCGGTTGGCGGGGGGCCGGGGTCGGGATACGCAGTATTTT. The chain carries TRBV10-1 and TRBJ2-3; TRBD2 matches at 8 bases. CDR1 and CDR2 from the germline V gene are WNHNN and SYGVQD (reference sequence). J was trimmed by 6 bases and V by 5 bases; bases with no gene match: 16. CDR3 size: 17 residues.

CDR3 coding DNA: TGTGCCAGCACCAACGACGGCGGGAGGAAGACCCAGTACTTC. Amino acids: CASTNDGGRKTQYF. The gene calls are TRBV6-5 and TRBJ2-5, with TRBD2 matching 8 bases. The CDR3 has 14 amino acids. The J segment lost 6 bases and the V segment lost 7 bases, leaving 10 bases of the junction unmatched. CDR1 is MNHEY and CDR2 is SVGAGI in the germline V gene.

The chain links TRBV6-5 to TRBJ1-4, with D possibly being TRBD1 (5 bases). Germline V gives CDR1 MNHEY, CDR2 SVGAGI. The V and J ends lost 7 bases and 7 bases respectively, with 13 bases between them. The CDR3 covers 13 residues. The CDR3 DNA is TGTGCCAGCAACGGGGACTTGGGTGAAAAACTGTTTTTT. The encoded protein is CASNGDLGEKLFF.

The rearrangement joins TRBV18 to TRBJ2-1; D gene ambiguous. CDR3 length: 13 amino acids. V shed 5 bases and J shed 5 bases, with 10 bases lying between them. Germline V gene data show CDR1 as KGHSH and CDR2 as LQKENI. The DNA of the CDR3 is TGTGCCAGCTCAGAAAGCCACGACAATGAGCAGTTCTTC. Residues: CASSESHDNEQFF.

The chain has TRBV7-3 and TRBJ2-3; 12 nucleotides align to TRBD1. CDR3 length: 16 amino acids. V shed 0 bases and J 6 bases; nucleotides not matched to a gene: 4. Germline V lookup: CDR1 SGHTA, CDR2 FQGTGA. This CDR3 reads CASSLTRDRGHDTQYF. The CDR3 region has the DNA TGTGCCAGCAGCTTAACCCGGGACAGGGGGCATGATACGCAGTATTTT. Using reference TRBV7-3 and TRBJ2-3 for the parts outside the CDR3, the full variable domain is GAGVSQTPSNKVTEKGKYVELRCDPISGHTALYWYRQSLGQGPEFLIYFQGTGAADDSGLPNDRFFAVRPEGSVSTLKIQRTERGDSAVYLCASSLTRDRGHDTQYFGPGTRLTVL.

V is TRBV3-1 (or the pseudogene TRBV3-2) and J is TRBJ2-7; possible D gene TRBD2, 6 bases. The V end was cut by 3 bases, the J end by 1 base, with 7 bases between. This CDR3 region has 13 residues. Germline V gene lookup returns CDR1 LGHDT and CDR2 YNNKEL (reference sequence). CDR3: CASSQRGSYEQYF. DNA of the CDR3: TGTGCCAGCAGCCAGCGGGGTTCCTACGAGCAGTACTTC.

The CDR3 sequence is CASSAGTGRIHEQYF. In nucleotides, the CDR3 is TGTGCCAGCAGCGCCGGGACAGGGAGGATCCACGAGCAGTACTTC. This sequence joins TRBV2 and TRBJ2-7; TRBD1 agrees at 9 bases. CDR1 and CDR2 from the germline V gene are SNHLY and FYNNEI. The CDR3 is 15 amino acids. V lost 6 bases, J lost 5 bases, and 11 bases stayed unmatched.